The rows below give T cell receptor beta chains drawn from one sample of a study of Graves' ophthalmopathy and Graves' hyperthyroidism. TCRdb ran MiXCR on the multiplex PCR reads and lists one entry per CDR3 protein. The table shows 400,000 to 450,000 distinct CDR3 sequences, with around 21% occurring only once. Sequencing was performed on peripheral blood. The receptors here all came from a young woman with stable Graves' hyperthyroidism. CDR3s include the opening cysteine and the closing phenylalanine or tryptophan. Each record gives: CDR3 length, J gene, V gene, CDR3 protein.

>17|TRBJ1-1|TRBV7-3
CASILTKGRGLHTEAFF
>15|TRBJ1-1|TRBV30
CAWSSRAEMNTEAFF
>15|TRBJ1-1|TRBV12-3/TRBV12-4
CASSFEGGRNTEAFF
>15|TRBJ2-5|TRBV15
CATSILGGNQETQYF
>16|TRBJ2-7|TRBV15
CATSRERQGPTYEQYF
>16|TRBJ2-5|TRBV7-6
CASSLYSRGRGETQYF
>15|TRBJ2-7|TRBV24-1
CATATSGTSDDEQYF
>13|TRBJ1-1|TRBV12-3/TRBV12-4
CASSQAWVPEAFF
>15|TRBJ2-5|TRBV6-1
CASSAGLFSQETQYF
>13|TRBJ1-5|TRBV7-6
CASSLGADQPQHF